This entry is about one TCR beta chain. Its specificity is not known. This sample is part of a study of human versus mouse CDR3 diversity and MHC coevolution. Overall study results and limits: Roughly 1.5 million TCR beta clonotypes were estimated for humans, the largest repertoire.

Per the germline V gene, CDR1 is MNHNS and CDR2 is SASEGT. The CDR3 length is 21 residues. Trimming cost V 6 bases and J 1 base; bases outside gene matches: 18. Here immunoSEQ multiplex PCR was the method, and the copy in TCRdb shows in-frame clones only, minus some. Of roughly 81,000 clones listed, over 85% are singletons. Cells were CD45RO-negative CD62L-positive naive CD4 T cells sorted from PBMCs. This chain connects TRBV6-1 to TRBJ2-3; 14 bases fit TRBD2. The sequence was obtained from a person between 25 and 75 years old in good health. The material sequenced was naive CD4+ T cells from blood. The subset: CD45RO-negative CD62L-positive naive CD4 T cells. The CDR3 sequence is CASRERAPTSGGAWGTDTQYF. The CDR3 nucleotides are TGTGCCAGCAGGGAACGGGCCCCGACTAGCGGGGGGGCTTGGGGCACAGATACGCAGTATTTT.